This T cell receptor (beta chain) was retrieved from a study of Graves' ophthalmopathy and Graves' hyperthyroidism. RNA transcripts provided the template for amplifying TCR beta CDR3 regions. Scientists carried out first-round RT-PCR using HTBI primers and then a second-round multiplex PCR. TCRdb ran MiXCR on the multiplex PCR reads and lists one entry per CDR3 protein. The sample holds about 180,000 distinct CDR3 sequences, roughly two fifths seen once. The table lists this clonotype with many counts. Its antigen is unknown. Excluded: other autoimmune disease, uncontrolled infection, pregnancy or lactation. Whole-study findings and limits: In blood appeared most of the expanded thyroid clonotypes whose frequency exceeded 0.001. In separating ophthalmopathy from stable hyperthyroidism, a 13-signature model achieved roughly 90% sensitivity and 70% to 83% specificity.

Germline lookup yields CDR1 MNHNS and CDR2 SASEGT. With 0 bases clipped from V and 7 bases from J, the junction kept 4 bases outside the gene matches. The CDR3 covers 14 residues. This receptor was taken from a woman aged 40 to 50 with Graves' ophthalmopathy. Sequencing input: peripheral blood. This chain connects TRBV6-1 to TRBJ1-2; 8 bases match TRBD1. For the CDR3, the DNA is TGTGCCAGCAGTGAAGCACCAGGGGGCTTTGGCTACACCTTC. Amino acid sequence: CASSEAPGGFGYTF.